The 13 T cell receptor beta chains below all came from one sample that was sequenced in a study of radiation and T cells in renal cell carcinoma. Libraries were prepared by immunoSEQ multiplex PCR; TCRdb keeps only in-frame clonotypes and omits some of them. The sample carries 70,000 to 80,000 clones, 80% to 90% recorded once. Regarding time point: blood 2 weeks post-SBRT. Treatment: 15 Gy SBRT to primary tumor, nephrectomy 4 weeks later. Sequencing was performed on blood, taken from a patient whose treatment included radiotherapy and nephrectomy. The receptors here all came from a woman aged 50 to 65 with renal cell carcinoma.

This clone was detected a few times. DNA of the CDR3: TGCGCCAGCAGCCAAGCAACGGGAACTAATGAAAAACTGTTTTTT. Translating it yields CASSQATGTNEKLFF. The J gene is TRBJ1-4, the V gene TRBV4-1, with unresolved D. The CDR3 length is 15 residues. Per germline, CDR1 MGHRA and CDR2 YSYEKL. V gave up 1 base and J gave up 1 base, with 7 bases separating them.

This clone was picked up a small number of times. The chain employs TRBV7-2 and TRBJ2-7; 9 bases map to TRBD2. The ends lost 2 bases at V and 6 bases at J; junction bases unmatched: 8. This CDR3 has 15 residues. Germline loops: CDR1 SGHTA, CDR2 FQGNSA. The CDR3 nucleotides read TGTGCCAGCAGCTTAATTGGAGCGGGAGGCAGCGAGCAGTACTTC. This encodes CASSLIGAGGSEQYF.

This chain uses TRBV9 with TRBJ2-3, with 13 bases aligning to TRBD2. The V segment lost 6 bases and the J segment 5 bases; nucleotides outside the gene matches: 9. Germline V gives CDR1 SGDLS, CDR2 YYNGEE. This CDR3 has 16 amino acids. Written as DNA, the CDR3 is TGTGCCAGCAAGAGGACTAGCGGGGGTTCCGGAGATACGCAGTATTTT. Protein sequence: CASKRTSGGSGDTQYF.

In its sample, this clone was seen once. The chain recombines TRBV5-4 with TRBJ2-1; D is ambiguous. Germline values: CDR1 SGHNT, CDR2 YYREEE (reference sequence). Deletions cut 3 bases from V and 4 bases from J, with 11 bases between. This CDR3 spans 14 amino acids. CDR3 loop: CASSSKTEYNEQFF. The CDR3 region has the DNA TGTGCCAGCAGCTCCAAAACAGAATACAATGAGCAGTTCTTC.

The CDR3 nucleotides read TGTGCCAGCAGCCTAAGGAGTAGCTCCTACAATGAGCAGTTCTTC. This codes for CASSLRSSSYNEQFF. V and J are TRBV14 and TRBJ2-1, with D uncertain. Per germline, CDR1 SGHDN and CDR2 FVKESK. With 4 bases removed from V and 0 bases from J, the gap between germline ends came to 10 bases. The CDR3 has 15 amino acids. Combining the CDR3 with reference TRBV14 and TRBJ2-1 gives the whole variable domain EAGVTQFPSHSVIEKGQTVTLRCDPISGHDNLYWYRRVMGKEIKFLLHFVKESKQDESGMPNNRFLAERTGGTYSTLKVQPAELEDSGVYFCASSLRSSSYNEQFFGPGTRLTVL.

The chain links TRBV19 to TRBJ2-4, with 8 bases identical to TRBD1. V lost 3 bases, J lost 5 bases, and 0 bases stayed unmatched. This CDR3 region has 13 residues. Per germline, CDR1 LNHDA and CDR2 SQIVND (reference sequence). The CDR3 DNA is TGTGCCAGTAGTATCAGGGGGCAAAACATTCAGTACTTC. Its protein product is CASSIRGQNIQYF.

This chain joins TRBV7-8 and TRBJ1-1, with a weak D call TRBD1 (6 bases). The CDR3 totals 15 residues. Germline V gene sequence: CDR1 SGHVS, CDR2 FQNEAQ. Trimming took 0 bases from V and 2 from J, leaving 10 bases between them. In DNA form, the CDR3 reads TGTGCCAGCAGCTTAGCGGGGACACCCAACACTGAAGCTTTCTTT. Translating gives CASSLAGTPNTEAFF.

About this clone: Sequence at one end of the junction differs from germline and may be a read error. The DNA of the CDR3 is TGTGCCAGCAGCGTAGCGGCAGGGTTGTTAAGTTTC. This translates into CASSVAAGLLSF. This chain connects TRBV9 to TRBJ1-2, with D tentatively TRBD1 (5 bases). The germline CDR1 and CDR2 sequences are SGDLS and YYNGEE. The CDR3 has 12 residues.

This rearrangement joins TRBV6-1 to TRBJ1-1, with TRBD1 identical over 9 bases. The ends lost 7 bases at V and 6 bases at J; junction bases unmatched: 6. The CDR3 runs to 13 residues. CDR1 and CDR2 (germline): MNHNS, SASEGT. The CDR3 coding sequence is TGTGCCAGCACGGTGACAGGGGGGGCTGAAGCTTTCTTT. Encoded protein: CASTVTGGAEAFF.

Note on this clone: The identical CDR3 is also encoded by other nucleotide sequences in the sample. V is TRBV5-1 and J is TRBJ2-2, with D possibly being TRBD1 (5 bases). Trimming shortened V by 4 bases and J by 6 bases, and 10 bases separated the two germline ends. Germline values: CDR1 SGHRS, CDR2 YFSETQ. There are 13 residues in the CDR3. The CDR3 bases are TGCGCCAGCAGCCCCAGGGTCGCCGGGGAGCTGTTTTTT. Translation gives CASSPRVAGELFF.

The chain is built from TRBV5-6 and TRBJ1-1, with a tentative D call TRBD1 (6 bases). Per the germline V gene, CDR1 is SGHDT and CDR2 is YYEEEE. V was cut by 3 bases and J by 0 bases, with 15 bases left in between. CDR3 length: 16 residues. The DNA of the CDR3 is TGTGCCAGCAGCTCGGCGACAGGTATACTGAACACTGAAGCTTTCTTT. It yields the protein CASSSATGILNTEAFF.

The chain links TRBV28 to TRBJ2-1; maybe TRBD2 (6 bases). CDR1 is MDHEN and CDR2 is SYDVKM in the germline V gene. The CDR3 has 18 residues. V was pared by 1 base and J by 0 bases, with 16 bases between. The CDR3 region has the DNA TGTGCCAGCAGTTTATCCCAGGGACTCGGAAGCTCCTACAATGAGCAGTTCTTC. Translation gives CASSLSQGLGSSYNEQFF.

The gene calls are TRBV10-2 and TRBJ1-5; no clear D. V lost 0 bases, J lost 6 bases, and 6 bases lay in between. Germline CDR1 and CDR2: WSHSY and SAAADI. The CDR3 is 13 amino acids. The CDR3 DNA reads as TGCGCCAGCAGTGAGTCGCACAGTCAGCCCCAGCATTTT. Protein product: CASSESHSQPQHF.